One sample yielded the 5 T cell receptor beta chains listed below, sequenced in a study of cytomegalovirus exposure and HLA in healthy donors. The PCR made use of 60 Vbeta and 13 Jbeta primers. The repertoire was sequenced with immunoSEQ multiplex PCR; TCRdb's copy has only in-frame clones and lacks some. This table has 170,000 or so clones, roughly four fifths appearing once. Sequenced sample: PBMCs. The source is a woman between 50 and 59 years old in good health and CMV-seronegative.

CDR3 sequence (DNA): TGTGCCAGCAGCCCGCAGCGGGGGGGCCCATACAATGAGCAGTTCTTC. Protein product: CASSPQRGGPYNEQFF. The rearrangement links TRBV7-9 to TRBJ2-1, with TRBD2 matching 10 bases. The length of the CDR3 is 16 residues. V was clipped by 5 bases and J by 4 bases; unmatched bases: 8. From germline, CDR1 is SEHNR and CDR2 FQNEAQ (reference sequence).

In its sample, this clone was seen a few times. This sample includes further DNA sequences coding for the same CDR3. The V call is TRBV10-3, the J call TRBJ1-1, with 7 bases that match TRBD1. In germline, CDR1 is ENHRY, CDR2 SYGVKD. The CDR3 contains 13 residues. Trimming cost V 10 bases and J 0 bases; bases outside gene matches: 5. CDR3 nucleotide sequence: TGTGCCACAAGACAGGGATTGAACACTGAAGCTTTCTTT. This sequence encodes CATRQGLNTEAFF.

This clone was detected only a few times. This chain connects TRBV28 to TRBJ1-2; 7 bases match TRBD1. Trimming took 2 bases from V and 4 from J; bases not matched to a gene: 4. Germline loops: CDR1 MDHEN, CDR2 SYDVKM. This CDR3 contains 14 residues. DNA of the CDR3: TGTGCCAGCAGTTTAGGAGGGACAGTCTATGGCTACACCTTC. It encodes CASSLGGTVYGYTF.

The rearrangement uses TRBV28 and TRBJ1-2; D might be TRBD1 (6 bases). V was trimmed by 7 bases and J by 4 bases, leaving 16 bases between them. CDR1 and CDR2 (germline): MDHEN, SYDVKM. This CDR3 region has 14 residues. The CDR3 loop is CASKAYRALYGYTF. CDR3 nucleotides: TGTGCCAGCAAGGCATACAGGGCCCTCTATGGCTACACCTTC.

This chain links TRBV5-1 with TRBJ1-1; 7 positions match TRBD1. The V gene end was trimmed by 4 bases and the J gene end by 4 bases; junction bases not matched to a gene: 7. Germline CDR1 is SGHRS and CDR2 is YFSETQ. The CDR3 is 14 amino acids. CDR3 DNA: TGCGCCAGCAGCCACAGGGGTCCCGGCACTGAAGCTTTCTTT. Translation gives CASSHRGPGTEAFF. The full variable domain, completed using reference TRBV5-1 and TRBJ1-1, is KAGVTQTPRYLIKTRGQQVTLSCSPISGHRSVSWYQQTPGQGLQFLFEYFSETQRNKGNFPGRFSGRQFSNSRSEMNVSTLELGDSALYLCASSHRGPGTEAFFGQGTRLTVV.